The 5 T cell receptor beta chains given below trace back to one sample, sequenced in a study of CDR3 diversity in severe acne. TCRdb re-called the PCR reads through MiXCR, storing one row per CDR3 protein. The sample records over 90,000 distinct CDR3 sequences, approximately 47% being singletons. Sequences were obtained from blood. The receptor set was obtained from a male donor with acne.

This sequence joins TRBV3-1 and TRBJ2-5; D possibly corresponds to TRBD1 (5 bases). In germline, CDR1 is LGHDT, CDR2 YNNKEL (reference sequence). This CDR3 spans 15 amino acids. V lost 0 bases and J 2 bases, leaving 10 bases between the germline ends. CDR3 bases: TGTGCCAGCAGCCAAGAATTAGGGGAACAAGAGACCCAGTACTTC. This translates into CASSQELGEQETQYF.

The J gene is TRBJ2-1, the V gene TRBV7-6; 7 bases align to TRBD2. V gave up 0 bases and J gave up 8 bases; unmatched junction bases: 4. This CDR3 spans 14 amino acids. Germline loops: CDR1 SGHVS, CDR2 FNYEAQ. The CDR3 sequence: CASSLAGLRDEQFF. Written as DNA, the CDR3 is TGTGCCAGCAGCTTAGCGGGACTAAGAGATGAGCAGTTCTTC.

Many counts were recorded for this clonotype. The chain has TRBV7-9 and TRBJ1-1; weak D call: TRBD1 (5 bases). This CDR3 is 14 amino acids long. Between the trimmed V and J ends, which lost 3 bases and 6 bases, there was a span of 14 bases. CDR1 SEHNR and CDR2 FQNEAQ come from the germline V gene (reference sequence). This CDR3 reads CASSFHRPNAEAFF. The CDR3 nucleotides are TGTGCCAGCAGCTTCCACAGGCCCAACGCTGAAGCTTTCTTT.

This sequence joins TRBV9 and TRBJ2-7; D remains unclear. The CDR3 length is 13 residues. The V gene's germline CDR1 is SGDLS and CDR2 YYNGEE. V was cut by 0 bases and J by 6 bases, with 10 bases left in between. The DNA of the CDR3 is TGTGCCAGCAGCGTAGGGTCCCCCGGCGAGCAGTACTTC. As protein: CASSVGSPGEQYF.

The V gene is TRBV7-3, the J gene TRBJ1-6; D uncertain. Trimming pared 4 bases from V and 4 bases from J, leaving 5 bases between. CDR3 size: 13 residues. Germline V lookup: CDR1 SGHTA, CDR2 FQGTGA. Here the CDR3 reads CASSSDYNSPLHF. The CDR3 region has the DNA TGTGCCAGCAGCTCAGATTATAATTCACCCCTCCACTTT.